A single sample gave rise to the 14 T cell receptor beta chains below, sequenced in a study of cytomegalovirus exposure and HLA in healthy donors. Primers: 60 Vbeta forward and 13 Jbeta reverse. Only in-frame clones appear in the TCRdb table, and some are missing; sequencing was by immunoSEQ multiplex PCR. This sample yields around 120,000 clones, of which about three quarters are seen a single time; more than 2.5% belongs to the top ten. The source material was PBMCs. The receptors were sampled from a woman aged 55-70 years in good health and CMV-seropositive.

The rearrangement uses TRBV6-6 and TRBJ2-1; 7 bases line up with TRBD2. Germline assignment: CDR1 MNHNY and CDR2 SVGAGI (reference sequence). Trimming took 0 bases from V and 9 from J; bases not matched to a gene: 11. The CDR3 runs to 16 residues. The CDR3 here is CASSYSPAGSSREQFF. For the CDR3, the DNA is TGTGCCAGCAGTTACTCGCCAGCGGGGAGCTCTCGTGAGCAGTTCTTC.

V is TRBV5-1 and J is TRBJ2-3; 9 nucleotides align to TRBD2. The CDR3 is 16 amino acids. Germline-derived CDR1 and CDR2 are SGHRS and YFSETQ. V was clipped by 1 base and J by 0 bases; unmatched bases: 3. CDR3 loop: CASSLRGGGSTDTQYF. As DNA, the CDR3 is TGCGCCAGCAGCTTGCGCGGGGGGGGGAGCACAGATACGCAGTATTTT.

V gene TRBV5-1 combines with J gene TRBJ2-7, with a possible D match to TRBD1 (7 bases). Germline V lookup: CDR1 SGHRS, CDR2 YFSETQ. The CDR3 extends over 12 amino acids. The ends were cut back, 4 bases at V and 3 bases at J, with 8 bases in the middle. The CDR3 loop is CASSQGGYEQYF. The DNA of the CDR3 is TGCGCCAGCAGCCAGGGGGGCTACGAGCAGTACTTC. Full variable domain (remainder filled in from reference TRBV5-1 and TRBJ2-7): KAGVTQTPRYLIKTRGQQVTLSCSPISGHRSVSWYQQTPGQGLQFLFEYFSETQRNKGNFPGRFSGRQFSNSRSEMNVSTLELGDSALYLCASSQGGYEQYFGPGTRLTVT.

CDR3 sequence: CASSGPGQGADTGELFF. The DNA of the CDR3 is TGTGCCAGCAGCGGCCCGGGACAGGGGGCAGACACCGGGGAGCTGTTTTTT. This chain uses TRBV7-8 with TRBJ2-2, with 12 bases aligning to TRBD1. The CDR3 is 17 residues long. Germline V lookup: CDR1 SGHVS, CDR2 FQNEAQ. V lost 5 bases to trimming and J lost 3 bases; unmatched junction nucleotides: 7.

The chain uses TRBV7-6 and TRBJ2-5; a weak D match, TRBD2 (6 bases). Germline assignment: CDR1 SGHVS and CDR2 FNYEAQ. Between the trimmed V and J ends, which lost 5 bases and 5 bases, there was a span of 12 bases. CDR3 length equals 13 residues. This CDR3 is CASSLGTSETQYF. CDR3 nucleotide sequence: TGTGCCAGCAGCCTGGGGACTTCGGAGACCCAGTACTTC. The full variable domain, in which reference TRBV7-6 and TRBJ2-5 provide the parts outside the CDR3, is GAGVSQSPRYKVTKRGQDVALRCDPISGHVSLYWYRQALGQGPEFLTYFNYEAQQDKSGLPNDRFSAERPEGSISTLTIQRTEQRDSAMYRCASSLGTSETQYFGPGTRLLVL.

This clone has just one count. The V call is TRBV11-1, the J call TRBJ2-7; 7 bases are a match to TRBD1. This CDR3 has 13 residues. Trimming took 4 bases from V and 5 from J; bases not matched to a gene: 5. Germline CDR1 is SGHAT and CDR2 is FQDESV (reference sequence). CDR3 amino acids: CASSSTGAHEQYF. The CDR3 DNA sequence: TGTGCCAGCAGCTCTACAGGGGCCCACGAGCAGTACTTC.

The count of this clone is one. CDR3 nucleotide sequence: TGTGCCAGCTCGCTCGGGGATTCGAGGAACACTGAAGCTTTCTTT. Protein: CASSLGDSRNTEAFF. The chain uses TRBV18 and TRBJ1-1; D is unclear. Germline V gene lookup returns CDR1 KGHSH and CDR2 LQKENI. V was trimmed by 6 bases and J by 1 base, leaving 15 bases between them. The CDR3 is made up of 15 amino acids. Looking up the rest from reference TRBV18 and TRBJ1-1 gives the full variable domain: NAGVMQNPRHLVRRRGQEARLRCSPMKGHSHVYWYRQLPEEGLKFMVYLQKENIIDESGMPKERFSAEFPKEGPSILRIQQVVRGDSAAYFCASSLGDSRNTEAFFGQGTRLTVV.

The rearrangement uses TRBV6-6 and TRBJ2-7; possibly TRBD2 for D (5 bases). Trimming removed 8 bases at V and 0 bases at J, with 14 bases between. Germline loops: CDR1 MNHNY, CDR2 SVGAGI (reference sequence). This CDR3 region has 14 residues. CDR3 sequence: CASRETTPSYEQYF. The CDR3 coding sequence is TGTGCCAGCCGGGAAACGACTCCCTCCTACGAGCAGTACTTC.

This chain uses TRBV4-2 with TRBJ2-7, with a tentative D call TRBD2 (5 bases). The ends were cut back, 1 base at V and 0 bases at J, with 16 bases in the middle. This CDR3 has 17 residues. From germline, CDR1 is LGHNA and CDR2 YNFKEQ. The CDR3 loop reads CASSQGIAAESSYEQYF. The DNA for the CDR3 is TGTGCCAGCAGCCAAGGTATCGCAGCGGAGAGCTCCTACGAGCAGTACTTC.

The chain has TRBV9 and TRBJ1-1, with D perhaps TRBD1 (6 bases). This CDR3 is built from 16 residues. Germline V gene sequence: CDR1 SGDLS, CDR2 YYNGEE. The germline V and J ends were trimmed by 4 bases and 1 base, with 17 bases remaining between them. CDR3 sequence: CASSLGGGSSNTEAFF. CDR3 sequence (DNA): TGTGCCAGCAGCTTAGGGGGAGGGAGTTCGAACACTGAAGCTTTCTTT.

The chain combines TRBV9 with TRBJ2-4; no reliable D call. The V gene's germline CDR1 is SGDLS and CDR2 YYNGEE. The germline V and J ends were trimmed by 3 bases and 9 bases, with 13 bases remaining between them. The CDR3 length is 13 residues. The CDR3 sequence is CASSGRDIGIQYF. DNA for the CDR3: TGTGCCAGCAGCGGTCGAGACATTGGCATTCAGTACTTC.

The table lists this clone with a count of one. This chain links TRBV25-1 with TRBJ2-3, with 15 bases matching TRBD2. Trimming cost V 7 bases and J 5 bases; bases outside gene matches: 7. CDR1 is MGHDK, CDR2 SYGVNS, per germline. This CDR3 region has 16 residues. The CDR3 loop reads CASTGLAGGAGDTQYF. The DNA of the CDR3 is TGTGCCAGCACTGGACTAGCGGGGGGGGCAGGAGATACGCAGTATTTT.

This chain uses TRBV5-1 with TRBJ2-7; D perhaps matches TRBD1 (6 bases). Between the trimmed V and J ends, which lost 3 bases and 4 bases, there was a span of 14 bases. This CDR3 has 14 amino acids. In germline, CDR1 is SGHRS, CDR2 YFSETQ. The chain's CDR3 is CASSSRGDGYEQYF. The CDR3 DNA sequence: TGCGCCAGCAGCTCCAGGGGAGATGGGTACGAGCAGTACTTC.

The chain has TRBV6-1 and TRBJ2-5; 7 positions match TRBD1. Matching the DNA end better, TRBJ2-7 makes the J call doubtful. In germline, CDR1 is MNHNS, CDR2 SASEGT. The CDR3 spans 15 residues. CDR3 loop: CASKSRTGSSYEQYF. CDR3 sequence (DNA): TGTGCCAGCAAATCAAGGACAGGATCCTCCTACGAGCAGTACTTC.